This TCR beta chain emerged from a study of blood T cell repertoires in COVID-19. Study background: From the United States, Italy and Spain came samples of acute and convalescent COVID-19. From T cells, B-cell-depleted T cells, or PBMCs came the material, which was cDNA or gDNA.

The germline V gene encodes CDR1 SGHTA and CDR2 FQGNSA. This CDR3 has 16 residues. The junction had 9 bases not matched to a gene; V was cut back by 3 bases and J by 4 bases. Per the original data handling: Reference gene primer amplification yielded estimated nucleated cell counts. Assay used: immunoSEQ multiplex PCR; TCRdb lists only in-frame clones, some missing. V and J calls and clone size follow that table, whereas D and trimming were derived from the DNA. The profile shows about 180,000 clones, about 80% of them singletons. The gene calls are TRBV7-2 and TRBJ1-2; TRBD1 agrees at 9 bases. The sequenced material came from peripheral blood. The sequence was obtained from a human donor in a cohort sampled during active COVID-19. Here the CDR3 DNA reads TGTGCCAGCAGCTTGACGAAGGGACAGGGAGTCTATGGCTACACCTTC. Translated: CASSLTKGQGVYGYTF.